The rows below give T cell receptor beta chains drawn from one sample of a study of control samples from healthy donors and cancer patients. The assay was immunoSEQ multiplex PCR, and TCRdb's table has in-frame clones only and misses some. Altogether around 180,000 clones are present, 70% to 90% being singletons, with the ten largest covering around 5%. Sequences were obtained from blood. The receptors originated from a woman aged 25 to 39 in good health. Both conserved end residues are part of each CDR3. Each record gives: CDR3 length, V gene, J gene, CDR3 protein.

len: 14
v_gene: TRBV6-5
j_gene: TRBJ1-2
CDR3aa: CASSSGTGTRGYTF

len: 12
v_gene: TRBV5-6
j_gene: TRBJ1-2
CDR3aa: CASTMDRGGYTF

len: 16
v_gene: TRBV18
j_gene: TRBJ1-3
CDR3aa: CASSPPGREAGNTIYF

len: 15
v_gene: TRBV7-9
j_gene: TRBJ2-6
CDR3aa: CASSLGAKGANVLTF

len: 13
v_gene: TRBV12-3/TRBV12-4
j_gene: TRBJ2-7
CDR3aa: CASRSQGSYEQYF

len: 15
v_gene: TRBV6-5
j_gene: TRBJ1-4
CDR3aa: CASSYRWTGAEKLFF

len: 14
v_gene: TRBV27
j_gene: TRBJ1-2
CDR3aa: CASSPRGPNYGYTF

len: 14
v_gene: TRBV18
j_gene: TRBJ2-7
CDR3aa: CASSPPQAPYEQYF

len: 18
v_gene: TRBV21-1
j_gene: TRBJ2-2
CDR3aa: CASSKDPPRRPNTGELFF

len: 13
v_gene: TRBV7-9
j_gene: TRBJ2-6
CDR3aa: CASSLRVPNVLTF

len: 16
v_gene: TRBV19
j_gene: TRBJ2-2
CDR3aa: CASSDPGHGGTGELFF

len: 12
v_gene: TRBV7-9
j_gene: TRBJ2-7
CDR3aa: CASSRDLGEQYF

len: 11
v_gene: TRBV2
j_gene: TRBJ1-5
CDR3aa: CASGGGGPQHF

len: 17
v_gene: TRBV5-1
j_gene: TRBJ1-1
CDR3aa: CASSYGGGARMNTEAFF

len: 15
v_gene: TRBV10-3
j_gene: TRBJ2-1
CDR3aa: CAISESRGQGVEQFF

len: 16
v_gene: TRBV4-1
j_gene: TRBJ1-1
CDR3aa: CASSQEVGIGGTEAFF

len: 16
v_gene: TRBV4-1
j_gene: TRBJ2-5
CDR3aa: CASSTELGILGETQYF

len: 19
v_gene: TRBV24-1
j_gene: TRBJ2-3
CDR3aa: CATSDLRARGPLKTDTQYF

len: 15
v_gene: TRBV29-1
j_gene: TRBJ2-7
CDR3aa: CSVAGTGPSSYEQYF

len: 13
v_gene: TRBV11-2
j_gene: TRBJ2-7
CDR3aa: CASSPPGGYEQYF

len: 14
v_gene: TRBV18
j_gene: TRBJ1-3
CDR3aa: CASSPAGSGNTIYF

len: 16
v_gene: TRBV27
j_gene: TRBJ1-6
CDR3aa: CASSPHRVAYNSPLHF

len: 17
v_gene: TRBV10-1
j_gene: TRBJ1-6
CDR3aa: CASSGAGQRSYNSPLHF

len: 14
v_gene: TRBV5-5
j_gene: TRBJ1-5
CDR3aa: CASSGDRSNQPQHF

len: 15
v_gene: TRBV10-3
j_gene: TRBJ2-1
CDR3aa: CATGLAISSYNEQFF

len: 18
v_gene: TRBV2
j_gene: TRBJ2-3
CDR3aa: CASRMGLAGVRSTDTQYF